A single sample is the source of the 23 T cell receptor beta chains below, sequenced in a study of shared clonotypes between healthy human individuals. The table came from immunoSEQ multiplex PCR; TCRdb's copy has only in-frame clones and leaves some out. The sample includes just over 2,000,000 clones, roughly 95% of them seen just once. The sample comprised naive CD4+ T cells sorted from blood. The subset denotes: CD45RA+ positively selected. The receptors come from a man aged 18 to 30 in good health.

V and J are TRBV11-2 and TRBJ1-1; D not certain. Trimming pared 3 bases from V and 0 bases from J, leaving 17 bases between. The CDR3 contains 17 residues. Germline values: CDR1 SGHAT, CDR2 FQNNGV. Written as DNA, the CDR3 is TGTGCCAGCAGCTTGGGAGCATTGCGGGATATGAACACTGAAGCTTTCTTT. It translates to CASSLGALRDMNTEAFF.

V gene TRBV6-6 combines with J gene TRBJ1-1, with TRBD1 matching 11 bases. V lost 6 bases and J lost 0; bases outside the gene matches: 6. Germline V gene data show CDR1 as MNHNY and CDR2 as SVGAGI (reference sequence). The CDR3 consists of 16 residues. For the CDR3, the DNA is TGTGCCAGCAGGGTGGACAGGGGGCTTATGAACACTGAAGCTTTCTTT. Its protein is CASRVDRGLMNTEAFF.

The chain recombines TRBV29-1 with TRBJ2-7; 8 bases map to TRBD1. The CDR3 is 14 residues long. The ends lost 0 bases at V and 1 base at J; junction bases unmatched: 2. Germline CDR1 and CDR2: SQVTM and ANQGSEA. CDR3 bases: TGCAGCGTTGAAGATTGGGACAGGTCCTACGAGCAGTACTTC. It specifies CSVEDWDRSYEQYF.

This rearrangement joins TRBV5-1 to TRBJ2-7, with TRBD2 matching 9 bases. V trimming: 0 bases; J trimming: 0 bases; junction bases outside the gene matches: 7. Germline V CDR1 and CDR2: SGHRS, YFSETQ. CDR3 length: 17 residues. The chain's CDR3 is CASSLAPSGAFSYEQYF. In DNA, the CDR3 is TGCGCCAGCAGCTTGGCCCCTAGCGGGGCGTTCTCCTACGAGCAGTACTTC.

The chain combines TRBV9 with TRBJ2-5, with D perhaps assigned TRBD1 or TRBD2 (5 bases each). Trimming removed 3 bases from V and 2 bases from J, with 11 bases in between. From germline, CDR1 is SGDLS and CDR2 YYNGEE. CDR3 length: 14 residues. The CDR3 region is CASSGGRGQETQYF. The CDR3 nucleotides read TGTGCCAGCAGCGGGGGACGAGGGCAAGAGACCCAGTACTTC.

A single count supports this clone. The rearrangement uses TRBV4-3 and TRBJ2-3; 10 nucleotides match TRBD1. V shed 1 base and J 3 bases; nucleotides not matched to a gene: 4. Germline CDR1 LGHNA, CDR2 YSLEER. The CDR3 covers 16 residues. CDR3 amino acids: CASSQVGQGGTDTQYF. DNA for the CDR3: TGCGCCAGCAGCCAAGTAGGACAGGGGGGAACAGATACGCAGTATTTT.

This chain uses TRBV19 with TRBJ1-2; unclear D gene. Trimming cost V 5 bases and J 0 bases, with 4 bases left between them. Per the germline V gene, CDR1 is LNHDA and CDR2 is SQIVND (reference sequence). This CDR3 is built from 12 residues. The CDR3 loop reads CASSLPNYGYTF. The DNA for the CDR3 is TGTGCCAGTAGTCTGCCTAACTATGGCTACACCTTC.

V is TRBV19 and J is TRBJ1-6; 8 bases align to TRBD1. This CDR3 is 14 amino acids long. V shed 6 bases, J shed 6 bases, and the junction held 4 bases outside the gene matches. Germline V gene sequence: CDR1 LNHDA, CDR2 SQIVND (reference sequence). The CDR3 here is CASRTGDLNSPLHF. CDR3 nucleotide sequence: TGTGCCAGTAGGACAGGGGACCTTAATTCACCCCTCCACTTT.

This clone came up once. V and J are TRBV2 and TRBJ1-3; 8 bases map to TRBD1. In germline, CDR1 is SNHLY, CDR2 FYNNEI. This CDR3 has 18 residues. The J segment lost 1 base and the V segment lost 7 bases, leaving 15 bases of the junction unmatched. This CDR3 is CASTPNPAGGNSGNTIYF. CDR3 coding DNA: TGTGCCAGCACCCCGAATCCCGCAGGGGGCAATTCTGGAAACACCATATATTTT.

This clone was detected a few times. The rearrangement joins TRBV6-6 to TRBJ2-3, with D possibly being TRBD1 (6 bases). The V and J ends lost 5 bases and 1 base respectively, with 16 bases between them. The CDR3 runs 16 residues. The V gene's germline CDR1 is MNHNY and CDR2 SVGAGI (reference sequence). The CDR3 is CASSQGKGKRTDTQYF. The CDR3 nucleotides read TGTGCCAGCAGTCAGGGGAAGGGCAAACGCACAGATACGCAGTATTTT.

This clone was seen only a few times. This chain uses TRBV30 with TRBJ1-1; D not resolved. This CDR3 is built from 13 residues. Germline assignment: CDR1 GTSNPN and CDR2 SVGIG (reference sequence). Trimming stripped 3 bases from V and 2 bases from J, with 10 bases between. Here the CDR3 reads CAWRDQDNTEAFF. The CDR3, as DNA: TGTGCCTGGAGAGATCAAGATAACACTGAAGCTTTCTTT.

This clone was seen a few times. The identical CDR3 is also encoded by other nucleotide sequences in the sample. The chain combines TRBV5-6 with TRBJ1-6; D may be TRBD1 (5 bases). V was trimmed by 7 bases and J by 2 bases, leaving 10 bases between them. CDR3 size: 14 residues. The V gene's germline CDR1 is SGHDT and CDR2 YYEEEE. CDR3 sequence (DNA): TGTGCCAGCTCGGGGGGAACCTATAATTCACCCCTCCACTTT. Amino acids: CASSGGTYNSPLHF.

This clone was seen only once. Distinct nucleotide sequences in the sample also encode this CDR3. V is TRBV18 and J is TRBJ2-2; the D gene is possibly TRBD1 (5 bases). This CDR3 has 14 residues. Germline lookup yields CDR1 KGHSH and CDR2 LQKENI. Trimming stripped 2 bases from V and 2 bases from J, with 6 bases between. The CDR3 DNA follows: TGTGCCAGCTCACCAGACAGAAACACCGGGGAGCTGTTTTTT. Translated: CASSPDRNTGELFF.

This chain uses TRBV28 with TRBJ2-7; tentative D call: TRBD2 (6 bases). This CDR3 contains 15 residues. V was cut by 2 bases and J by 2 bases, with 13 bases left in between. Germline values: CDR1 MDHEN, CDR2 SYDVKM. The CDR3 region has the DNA TGTGCCAGCAGTTTAGAGGGACTGGGTCCCTACGAGCAGTACTTC. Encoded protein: CASSLEGLGPYEQYF.

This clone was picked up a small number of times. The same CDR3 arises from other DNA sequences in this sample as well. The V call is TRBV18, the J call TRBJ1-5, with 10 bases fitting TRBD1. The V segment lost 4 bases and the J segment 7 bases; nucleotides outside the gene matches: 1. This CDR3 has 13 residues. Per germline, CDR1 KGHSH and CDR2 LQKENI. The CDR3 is CASSRDRGQPQHF. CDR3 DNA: TGTGCCAGCTCACGGGACAGGGGCCAGCCCCAGCATTTT.

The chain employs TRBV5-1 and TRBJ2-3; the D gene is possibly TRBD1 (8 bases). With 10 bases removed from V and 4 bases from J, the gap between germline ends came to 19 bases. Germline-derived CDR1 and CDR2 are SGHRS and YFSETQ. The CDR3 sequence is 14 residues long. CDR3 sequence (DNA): TGCGCCTCTAGAGGACAGGGAGGGCCAGATACGCAGTATTTT. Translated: CASRGQGGPDTQYF.

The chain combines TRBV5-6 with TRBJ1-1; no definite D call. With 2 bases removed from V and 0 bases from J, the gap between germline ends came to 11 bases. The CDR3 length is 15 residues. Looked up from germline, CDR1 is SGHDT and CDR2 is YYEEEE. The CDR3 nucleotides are TGTGCCAGCAGCTTTTTGGGCGGGATGAACACTGAAGCTTTCTTT. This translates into CASSFLGGMNTEAFF.

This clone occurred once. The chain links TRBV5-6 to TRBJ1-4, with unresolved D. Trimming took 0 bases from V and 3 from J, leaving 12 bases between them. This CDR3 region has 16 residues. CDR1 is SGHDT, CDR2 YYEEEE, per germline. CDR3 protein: CASSLVSGQSNEKLFF. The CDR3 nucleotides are TGTGCCAGCAGCTTGGTCTCTGGGCAGTCTAATGAAAAACTGTTTTTT.

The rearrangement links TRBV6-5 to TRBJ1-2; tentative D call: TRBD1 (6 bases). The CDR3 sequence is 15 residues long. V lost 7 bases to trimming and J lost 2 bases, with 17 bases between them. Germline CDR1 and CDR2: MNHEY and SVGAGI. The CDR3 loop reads CASTNGGGANYGYTF. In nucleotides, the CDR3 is TGTGCCAGCACCAACGGCGGGGGCGCCAACTATGGCTACACCTTC.

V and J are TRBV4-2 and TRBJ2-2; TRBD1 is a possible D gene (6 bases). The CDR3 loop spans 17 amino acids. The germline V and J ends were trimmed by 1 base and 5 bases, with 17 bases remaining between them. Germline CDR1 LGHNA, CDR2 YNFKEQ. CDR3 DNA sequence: TGTGCCAGCAGCCAAGTACCGGGTCAGGGGCTTACCGGGGAGCTGTTTTTT. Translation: CASSQVPGQGLTGELFF.

CDR3 sequence (DNA): TGTGCCAGCAGCATCCCACCCCCAGAGCCCTCTGGGGCCAACGTCCTGACTTTC. Residues: CASSIPPPEPSGANVLTF. This chain links TRBV21-1 with TRBJ2-6. TRBV21-1 is given as a pseudogene. There are 18 residues in the CDR3.

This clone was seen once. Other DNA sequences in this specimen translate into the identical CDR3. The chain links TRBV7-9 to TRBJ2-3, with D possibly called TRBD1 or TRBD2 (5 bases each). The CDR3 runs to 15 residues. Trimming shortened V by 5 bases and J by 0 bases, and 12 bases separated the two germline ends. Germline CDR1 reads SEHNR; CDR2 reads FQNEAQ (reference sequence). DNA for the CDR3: TGTGCCAGCAGCCTCAGTGGGGGAAGCACAGATACGCAGTATTTT. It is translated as CASSLSGGSTDTQYF.

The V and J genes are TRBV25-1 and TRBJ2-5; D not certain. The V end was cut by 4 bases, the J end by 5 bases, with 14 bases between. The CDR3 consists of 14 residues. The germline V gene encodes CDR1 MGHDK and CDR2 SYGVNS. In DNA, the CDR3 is TGTGCCAGCAGTGCGGATACGATTCAGGAGACCCAGTACTTC. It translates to CASSADTIQETQYF.